A selection of T cell receptor beta chains follows, all from one sample in a study of vaccination and CD4 T cells after COVID-19. No cognate antigen is known for these TCRs. TCRdb processed the PCR reads anew with MiXCR; each CDR3 protein has one entry. This sample has around 5,000 distinct CDR3 sequences; roughly 25% occur once, and the top ten carry around 24%. Sample: CD4+ T cells from blood, cultured in vitro, taken after SARS-CoV-2 vaccination. These receptors came from a human donor who had recovered from COVID-19. The CDR3 runs from the conserved cysteine through the conserved F or W. The order of the fields is clone size, V gene, J gene, D gene, CDR3 DNA, CDR3 protein. The D gene is left open where the match is weak. Size is omitted from some rows. Given values are once, few, many or a class for expanded clones.

>large|TRBV7-3|TRBJ2-1|.
TGTGCCAGCAGCTCCTATCTGGCCAATGAGCAGTTCTTC
CASSSYLANEQFF
>medium-sized|TRBV20-1|TRBJ2-5|.
TGCAGTGCTAGGGACCCTAGCAGTGGGGAAGAGACCCAGTACTTC
CSARDPSSGEETQYF
>medium-sized|TRBV7-9|TRBJ1-1|.
TGTGCCAGCAGCTTAGAACGAAGAGGAACTGAAGCTTTCTTT
CASSLERRGTEAFF
>few|TRBV7-9|TRBJ2-3|.
TGTGCCAGCAGCTTGGGGTATGACCCCGGCACAGATACGCAGTATTTT
CASSLGYDPGTDTQYF
>few|TRBV6-1|TRBJ1-2|.
TGTGCCAGCAGTGAAGCGTCGGGGTATGGCTACACCTTC
CASSEASGYGYTF
>.|TRBV27|TRBJ1-5|TRBD1
TGTGCCAGCAGGCCCTTTTCGGACAGGATCAATCAGCCCCAGCATTTT
CASRPFSDRINQPQHF
>medium-sized|TRBV20-1|TRBJ2-7|TRBD1
TGCAGTGCTAGCGGGACAGGGATGGCCTACGAGCAGTACTTC
CSASGTGMAYEQYF
>few|TRBV20-1|TRBJ2-7|TRBD1
TGCAGTGCTTCCCCGGGACAGGGGTCCTACGAGCAGTACTTC
CSASPGQGSYEQYF
>medium-sized|TRBV10-1|TRBJ2-7|TRBD1
TGCGCCAGCAGTGAGTCGGCAGGGGGTCGGGACGAGCAGTACTTC
CASSESAGGRDEQYF
>medium-sized|TRBV7-9|TRBJ2-5|.
TGTGCCAGCAGCCTCCCTGGGACCCCAGAGACCCAGTACTTC
CASSLPGTPETQYF
>few|TRBV20-1|TRBJ1-2|TRBD1
TGCAGTGCTAACCCCGGGACAGGGGGTAACTATGGCTACACCTTC
CSANPGTGGNYGYTF
>.|TRBV20-1|TRBJ2-1|TRBD2
TGCAGTGCTAGCCCCGCGGGAGAGGACAATGAGCAGTTCTTC
CSASPAGEDNEQFF
>.|TRBV20-1|TRBJ2-1|TRBD2
TGCAGTGCTAGATGGGGGACTAGCGGGAACAATGAGCAGTTCTTC
CSARWGTSGNNEQFF
>.|TRBV7-2|TRBJ2-7|TRBD2
TGTGCCAGCAGCCGGACTAGCGTGCCCTACGAGCAGTACTTC
CASSRTSVPYEQYF
>few|TRBV6-1|TRBJ1-1|.
TGTGCCAGCAGTGAAGTCCTCGAAGCTTTCTTT
CASSEVLEAFF
>.|TRBV7-2|TRBJ2-4|.
TGTGCCAGCAGCTTAAGAGAGGGGAACATTCAGTACTTC
CASSLREGNIQYF
>once|TRBV4-3|TRBJ2-7|TRBD1
TGCGCCAGCAGCCAAGAGCCGGCAGGGGGCAACGAGCAGTACTTC
CASSQEPAGGNEQYF
>few|TRBV7-2|TRBJ1-5|.
TGTGCCAGCAGCTTAGACGGCAGGGGTTACGATCAGCCCCAGCATTTT
CASSLDGRGYDQPQHF
>medium-sized|TRBV7-2|TRBJ2-5|.
TGTGCCAGCAGCTCGTACCAAGAGACCCAGTACTTC
CASSSYQETQYF
>.|TRBV10-2|TRBJ2-7|.
TGCGCCAGCAGTGAGTACATCGGAGGCGAGCAGTACTTC
CASSEYIGGEQYF
>few|TRBV7-2|TRBJ2-7|.
TGTGCCAGCAGTCAGATGGGACAACCCCCCTACGAGCAGTACTTC
CASSQMGQPPYEQYF
>few|TRBV6-1|TRBJ2-7|.
TGTGCCAGCAGTGCGCCCGAGCAGTACTTC
CASSAPEQYF
>few|TRBV20-1|TRBJ2-7|TRBD1
TGCAGTGCTAGAGATAGTCTGGGACAGGGGCCCCACGAGCAGTACTTC
CSARDSLGQGPHEQYF
>medium-sized|TRBV28|TRBJ1-6|.
TGTGCCAGCAGGCCTATGAGGGGGGAGGGTTCACCCCTCCACTTT
CASRPMRGEGSPLHF
>.|TRBV6-2/TRBV6-3|TRBJ2-7|TRBD1
TGTGCCAGCGGGGACAGGCTGTACGAGCAGTACTTC
CASGDRLYEQYF
>once|TRBV2|TRBJ2-5|TRBD1
TGTGCCAGCAGTTTCGGACAGGGGGCTCGGAAGACCCAGTACTTC
CASSFGQGARKTQYF
>.|TRBV11-2|TRBJ2-7|.
TGTGCCAGCAGCTTAAGGACAACGAGCTCCTACGAGCAGTACTTC
CASSLRTTSSYEQYF
>.|TRBV2|TRBJ1-1|.
TGTGCCAGCAGTGCCCGGGAACTTAACACTGAAGCTTTCTTT
CASSARELNTEAFF
>medium-sized|TRBV7-2|TRBJ1-5|.
TGTGCCAGCAGCTTGGACCGGGACAGCAATCAGCCCCAGCATTTT
CASSLDRDSNQPQHF
>.|TRBV2|TRBJ2-7|TRBD1
TGTGCTACGTCCCGGGACAGGGCCTACGAGCAGTACTTC
CATSRDRAYEQYF
>medium-sized|TRBV7-8|TRBJ2-5|TRBD2
TGTGCCAGCAGCTTAGCCGGAGCGGGGAACCAAGAGACCCAGTACTTC
CASSLAGAGNQETQYF
>.|TRBV4-1|TRBJ2-1|TRBD2
TGCGCCAGCAGCCAGATACCGGGACTAGCAAATGAGCAGTTCTTC
CASSQIPGLANEQFF
>few|TRBV6-1|TRBJ1-2|.
TGTGCCAGCAGTGATTGGGTATTGGGCTATGGCTACACCTTC
CASSDWVLGYGYTF
>few|TRBV11-3|TRBJ2-5|TRBD1
TGTGCCAGCAGCCCCAGAGCAGGACAGGGGAGAGAGACCCAGTACTTC
CASSPRAGQGRETQYF
>.|TRBV28|TRBJ1-5|.
TGTGCCAGCAGTTTTTACGGACGGGGATATAGCAATCAGCCCCAGCATTTT
CASSFYGRGYSNQPQHF
>.|TRBV6-1|TRBJ1-1|.
TGTGCCAGCATTAAAACAGGGACTCTGAACACTGAAGCTTTCTTT
CASIKTGTLNTEAFF
>.|TRBV27|TRBJ2-7|.
TGTGCCAGCAGTTTATTTCAGGGCTCCTACGAGCAGTACTTC
CASSLFQGSYEQYF
>.|TRBV7-3|TRBJ1-2|.
TGTGCCAGCAGCCCTACACCGACTAACTATGGCTACACCTTC
CASSPTPTNYGYTF
>few|TRBV19|TRBJ2-6|.
TGTGCCAGTAGTCCTCCTTGGGGACGGATCTCTGGGGCCAACGTCCTGACTTTC
CASSPPWGRISGANVLTF
>few|TRBV19|TRBJ2-5|.
TGTGCCAGTGGCCGCGGGCTTCTACAAGAGACCCAGTACTTC
CASGRGLLQETQYF
>.|TRBV6-4|TRBJ2-2|TRBD2
TGTGCCAGCGCCGGGACTAGCGGTGCGCTGTTTTTT
CASAGTSGALFF
>.|TRBV6-2/TRBV6-3|TRBJ1-5|.
TGTGCCACTCGAGCTGGGCCGTTGGGTAATCAGCCCCAGCATTTT
CATRAGPLGNQPQHF
>.|TRBV6-1|TRBJ1-2|.
TGTGCCAGCAGTCTTAGCAGTCGGTCTGGTGGCTACACCTTC
CASSLSSRSGGYTF
>once|TRBV6-1|TRBJ2-1|TRBD2
TGTGCCACTAGACCGTGGGGGGGGGAGGATGAGCAGTTCTTC
CATRPWGGEDEQFF
>few|TRBV20-1|TRBJ1-1|.
TGCAGTGCTAGAATCGACACCTTGAACACTGAAGCTTTCTTT
CSARIDTLNTEAFF
>.|TRBV27|TRBJ1-2|TRBD1
TGTGCCAGCAGTCCCCCGGGACAGCCCTATGGCTACACCTTC
CASSPPGQPYGYTF
>.|TRBV6-1|TRBJ1-2|TRBD1
TGTGCCAGCAGTGTAACAACCGGGACAGGGGATGGCTACACCTTC
CASSVTTGTGDGYTF
>few|TRBV5-5|TRBJ2-3|.
TGTGCCAGCAGCTTGTTAGCGGGCACAGATACGCAGTATTTT
CASSLLAGTDTQYF
>.|TRBV10-1|TRBJ2-3|.
TGCGCCAGCAGTAGCGACAGGTCCACGCAGTATTTT
CASSSDRSTQYF
>medium-sized|TRBV20-1|TRBJ2-3|.
TGCAGTGCTAGAGATGAGGGGGTGGATACGCAGTATTTT
CSARDEGVDTQYF
>.|TRBV28|TRBJ1-5|.
TGTGCCAGCAGGCCGTTTCGGGGGTGGGACCGTCAGCCCCAGCATTTT
CASRPFRGWDRQPQHF
>few|TRBV20-1|TRBJ2-7|.
TGCAGTGCTAGGGAGGACTCTTACGAGCAGTACTTC
CSAREDSYEQYF